The clone carrying this T cell receptor (beta chain) was counted a few times. The antigen remains undetermined. Germline loops: CDR1 SGHNT, CDR2 YENEEA. Between the trimmed V and J ends, which lost 5 bases and 1 base, there was a span of 14 bases. The CDR3 totals 15 residues. Sample treatment: roughly ten-day PBMC culture with coronavirus spike peptide pools or control peptides (ViraFEST assay). CD4+ T cells of the unexposed donor were collected before the COVID-19 pandemic (2011-2018). ViraFEST used peptide pools to expand antigen-specific T cells before TCR sequencing. The data derive from a study of vaccination and CD4 T cells after COVID-19. Study details: Post-COVID specimens were obtained a median 101 days after diagnosis (range 35 to 161).

Broader study findings: Spike mono-reactivity held for 304 of 307 vaccine-specific clones in convalescent patients. Researchers looked at relatively few convalescent patients and had no early post-infection timepoints.

Cultured CD4+ T-cell DNA underwent Oncomine TCR Beta short-read sequencing. TCRdb re-called the PCR reads with MiXCR, one entry per CDR3 protein. This sample has about 7,500 distinct CDR3 sequences, with about 47% found just once. The chain joins TRBV11-3 to TRBJ1-1, with D maybe TRBD1 (5 bases). The clonotype comes from a human donor in good health. The sequenced sample was CD4+ T cells from blood, cultured in vitro. In nucleotides, the CDR3 is TGTGCCAGCAGCCAAGGAGGCAGGGAGAACACTGAAGCTTTCTTT. It is translated as CASSQGGRENTEAFF.